Listed below are T cell receptor beta chains from one sample, sequenced in a study of cytomegalovirus exposure and HLA in healthy donors. Method: immunoSEQ multiplex PCR; TCRdb's copy keeps in-frame clones and lacks some. The repertoire includes some 56,000 clones, almost 85% of them detected once, and about 3.1% sits in the top ten. Sequenced: PBMCs. The receptors stem from a man aged 45 to 65 in good health and CMV-seronegative. Both conserved end residues are part of each CDR3.

j_gene | v_gene | CDR3aa
- | TRBV2 | CASSRDTHSYEQYF
TRBJ1-4 | TRBV7-9 | CASSRSSKSTNEKLFF
TRBJ2-3 | TRBV28 | CASSSAGASESDTQYF
TRBJ2-3 | TRBV15 | CATSRDIDTYTDTQYF
TRBJ2-1 | TRBV5-1 | CASSLGPRLAGVNEQFF
TRBJ2-5 | TRBV7-9 | CASSPRDRGQETQYF
TRBJ1-3 | TRBV9 | CASSPGTAKSGGNTIYF
TRBJ2-3 | TRBV7-2 | CASSPVAGGGSTDTQYF
TRBJ1-1 | TRBV6-1 | CASREQGGNTEAFF
TRBJ1-2 | TRBV28 | CASSLILSGYGYTF
TRBJ1-5 | TRBV7-9 | CASSFSGGSGNQPQHF
TRBJ2-3 | TRBV15 | CATSSPGQGSDTQYF
TRBJ1-5 | TRBV6-1 | CASSTNQPQHF
TRBJ2-4 | TRBV7-9 | CASSGDRAKNIQYF
TRBJ1-1 | TRBV30 | CAWSPTGWSTEAFF
TRBJ2-3 | TRBV5-1 | CASSASGPQTGPDTQYF
TRBJ2-7 | TRBV6-6 | CASRSGQLLRYEQYF
TRBJ1-1 | TRBV30 | CAWRVNRGPARDTEAFF
TRBJ2-5 | TRBV7-9 | CASSLLGLQETQYF
TRBJ1-2 | TRBV7-8 | CASSLISQGGGYTF
TRBJ1-2 | TRBV5-1 | CASRGEMGGYTF
TRBJ2-3 | TRBV2 | CASRSSGFFGTDTQYF
TRBJ1-1 | TRBV7-2 | CASSLDGGTEAFF
TRBJ2-7 | TRBV6-1 | CASSEQGSSSYEQYF
TRBJ2-3 | TRBV29-1 | CSVEPTGTTDTQYF
TRBJ1-5 | TRBV2 | CASRWKRDLGAQHF
TRBJ1-6 | TRBV18 | CASSIDGQGSPLHF
TRBJ1-4 | TRBV2 | CASSRLSNEKLFF
TRBJ1-1 | TRBV4-1 | CASSQGRLGQEFEAFF
TRBJ1-2 | TRBV6-1 | CASTRVNYGYTF
TRBJ1-3 | TRBV4-1 | CASSRGQGKVDTIYF
TRBJ2-7 | TRBV4-2 | CASSHSERNSGGLSYEQYF
TRBJ2-3 | TRBV2 | CASLEGGSGRADTQYF
TRBJ1-1 | TRBV7-9 | CASSLSRGLTEAFF
TRBJ2-2 | TRBV5-5 | CASSPSRERVTNTGELFF
TRBJ1-1 | TRBV7-3 | CASSLTVATEAFF